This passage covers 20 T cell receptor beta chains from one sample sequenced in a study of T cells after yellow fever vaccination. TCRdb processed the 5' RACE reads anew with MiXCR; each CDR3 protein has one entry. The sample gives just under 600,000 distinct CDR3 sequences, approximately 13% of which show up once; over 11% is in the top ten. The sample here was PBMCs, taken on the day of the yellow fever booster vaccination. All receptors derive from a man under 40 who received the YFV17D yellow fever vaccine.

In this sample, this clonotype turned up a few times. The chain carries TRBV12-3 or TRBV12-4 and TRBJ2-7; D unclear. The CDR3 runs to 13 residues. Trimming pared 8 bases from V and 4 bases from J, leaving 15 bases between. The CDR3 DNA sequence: TGTGCCAGCGCCCGGACCGGACCGTACGAGCAGTACTTC. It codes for CASARTGPYEQYF.

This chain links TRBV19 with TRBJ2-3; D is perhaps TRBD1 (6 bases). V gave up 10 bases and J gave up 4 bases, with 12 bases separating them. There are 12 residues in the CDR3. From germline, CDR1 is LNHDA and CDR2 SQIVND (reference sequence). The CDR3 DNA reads TGTGCCACCTCGAACAGGGCAGATACGCAGTATTTT. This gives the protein CATSNRADTQYF.

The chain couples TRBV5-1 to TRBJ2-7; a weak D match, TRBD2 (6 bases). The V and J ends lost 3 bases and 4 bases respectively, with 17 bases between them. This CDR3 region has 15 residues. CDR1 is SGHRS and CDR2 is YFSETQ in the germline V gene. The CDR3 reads CASSSGGGRGYEQYF. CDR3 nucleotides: TGCGCCAGCAGCTCGGGCGGAGGGAGAGGGTACGAGCAGTACTTC. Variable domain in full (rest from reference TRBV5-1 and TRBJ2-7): KAGVTQTPRYLIKTRGQQVTLSCSPISGHRSVSWYQQTPGQGLQFLFEYFSETQRNKGNFPGRFSGRQFSNSRSEMNVSTLELGDSALYLCASSSGGGRGYEQYFGPGTRLTVT.

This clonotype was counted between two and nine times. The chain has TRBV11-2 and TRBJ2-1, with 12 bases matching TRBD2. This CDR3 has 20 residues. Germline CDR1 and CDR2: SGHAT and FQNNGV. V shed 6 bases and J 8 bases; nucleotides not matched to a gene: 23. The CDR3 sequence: CASRSYVPGTSGSLRYEQFF. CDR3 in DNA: TGTGCCAGCAGATCTTACGTCCCCGGGACTAGCGGGTCCCTTAGGTATGAGCAGTTCTTC.

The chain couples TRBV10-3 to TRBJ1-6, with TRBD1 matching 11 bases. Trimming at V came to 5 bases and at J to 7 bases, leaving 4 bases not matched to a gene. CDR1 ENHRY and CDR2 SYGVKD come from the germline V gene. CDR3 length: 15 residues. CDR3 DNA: TGTGCCATCAGTCAAGGGACAGGGGGAAATTCACCCCTCCACTTT. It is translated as CAISQGTGGNSPLHF.

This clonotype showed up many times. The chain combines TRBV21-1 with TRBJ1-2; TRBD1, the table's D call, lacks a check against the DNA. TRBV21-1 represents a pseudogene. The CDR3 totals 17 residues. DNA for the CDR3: TGTGCCAGCAGCACATCTTGGACAGGGGTTTGTAAATCCGGCTACACCTTC. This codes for CASSTSWTGVCKSGYTF.

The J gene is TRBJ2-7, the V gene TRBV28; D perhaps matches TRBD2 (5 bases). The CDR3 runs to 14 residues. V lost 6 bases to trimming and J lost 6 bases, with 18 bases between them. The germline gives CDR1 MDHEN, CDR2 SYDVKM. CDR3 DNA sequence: TGTGCCAGCAGATTCGCGGGTGGAGATGGCGAGCAGTACTTC. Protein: CASRFAGGDGEQYF.

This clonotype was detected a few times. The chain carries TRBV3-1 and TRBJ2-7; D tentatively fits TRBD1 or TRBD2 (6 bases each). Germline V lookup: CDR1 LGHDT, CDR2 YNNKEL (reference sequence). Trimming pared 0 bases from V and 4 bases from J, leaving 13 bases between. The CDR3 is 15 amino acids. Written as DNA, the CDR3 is TGTGCCAGCAGCCAAGAGCCAGGGGCGGGATACGAGCAGTACTTC. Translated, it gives CASSQEPGAGYEQYF.

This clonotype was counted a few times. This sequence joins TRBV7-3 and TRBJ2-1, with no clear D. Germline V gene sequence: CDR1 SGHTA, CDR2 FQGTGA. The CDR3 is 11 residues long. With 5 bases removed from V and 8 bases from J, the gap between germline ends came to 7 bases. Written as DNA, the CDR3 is TGTGCCAGCAGCATAGGTGATGAGCAGTTCTTC. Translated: CASSIGDEQFF.

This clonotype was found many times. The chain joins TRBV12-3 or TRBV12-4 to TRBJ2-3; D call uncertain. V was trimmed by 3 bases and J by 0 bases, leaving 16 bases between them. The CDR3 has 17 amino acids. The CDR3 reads CASSLSVSDSSTDTQYF. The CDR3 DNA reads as TGTGCCAGCAGTTTGTCGGTCAGTGACTCTAGCACAGATACGCAGTATTTT.

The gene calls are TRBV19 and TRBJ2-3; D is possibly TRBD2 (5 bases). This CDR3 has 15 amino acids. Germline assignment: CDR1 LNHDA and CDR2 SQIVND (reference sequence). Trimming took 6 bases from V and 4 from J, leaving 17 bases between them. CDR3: CASRRTGERADTQYF. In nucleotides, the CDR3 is TGTGCCAGTAGGCGGACCGGCGAGAGGGCAGATACGCAGTATTTT.

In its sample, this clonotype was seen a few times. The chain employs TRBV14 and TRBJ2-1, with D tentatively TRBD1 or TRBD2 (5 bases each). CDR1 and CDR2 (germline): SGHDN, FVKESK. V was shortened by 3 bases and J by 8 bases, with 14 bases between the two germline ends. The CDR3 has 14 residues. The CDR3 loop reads CASSHPGTTDEQFF. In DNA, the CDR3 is TGTGCCAGCAGCCATCCCGGGACGACCGATGAGCAGTTCTTC.

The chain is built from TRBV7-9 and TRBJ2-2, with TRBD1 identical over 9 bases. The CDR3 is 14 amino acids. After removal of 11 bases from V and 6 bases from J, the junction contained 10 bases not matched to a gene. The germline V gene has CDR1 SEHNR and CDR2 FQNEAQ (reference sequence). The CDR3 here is CAVPGQGIAGELFF. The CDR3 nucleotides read TGTGCCGTTCCGGGACAGGGAATCGCCGGGGAGCTGTTTTTT.

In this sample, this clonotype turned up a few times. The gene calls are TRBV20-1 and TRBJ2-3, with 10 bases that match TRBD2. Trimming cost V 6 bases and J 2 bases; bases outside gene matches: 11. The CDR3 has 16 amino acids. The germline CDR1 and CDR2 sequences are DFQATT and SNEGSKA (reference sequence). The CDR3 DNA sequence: TGCAGTGCCACAAAGTGGACTAGCGGTTTCACAGATACGCAGTATTTT. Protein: CSATKWTSGFTDTQYF.

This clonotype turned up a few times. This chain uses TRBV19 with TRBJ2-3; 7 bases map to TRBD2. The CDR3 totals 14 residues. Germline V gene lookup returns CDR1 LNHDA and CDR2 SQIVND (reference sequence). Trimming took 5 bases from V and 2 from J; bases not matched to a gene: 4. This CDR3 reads CASSWAGVTDTQYF. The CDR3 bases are TGTGCCAGTAGTTGGGCGGGAGTCACAGATACGCAGTATTTT.

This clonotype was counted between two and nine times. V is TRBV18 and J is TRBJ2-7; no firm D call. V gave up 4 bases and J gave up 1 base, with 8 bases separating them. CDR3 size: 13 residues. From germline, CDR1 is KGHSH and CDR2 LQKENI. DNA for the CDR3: TGTGCCAGCTCACGCGAGGTATCCTACGAGCAGTACTTC. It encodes CASSREVSYEQYF.

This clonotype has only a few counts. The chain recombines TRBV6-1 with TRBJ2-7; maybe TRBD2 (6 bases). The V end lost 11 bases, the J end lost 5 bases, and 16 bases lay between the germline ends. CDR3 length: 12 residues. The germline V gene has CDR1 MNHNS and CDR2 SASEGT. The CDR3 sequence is CAPLGGPNEQYF. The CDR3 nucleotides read TGTGCCCCTCTGGGGGGTCCCAACGAGCAGTACTTC.

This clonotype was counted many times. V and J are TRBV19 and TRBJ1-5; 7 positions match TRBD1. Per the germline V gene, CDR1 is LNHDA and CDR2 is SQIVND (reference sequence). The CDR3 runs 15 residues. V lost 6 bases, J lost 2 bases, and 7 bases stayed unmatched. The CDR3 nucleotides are TGTGCCAGTAGGGAATCTACAGGGGGCAATCAGCCCCAGCATTTT. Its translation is CASRESTGGNQPQHF.

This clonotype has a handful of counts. The DNA for the CDR3 is TGCGCCAGCAGCCAAGGTTACGGACTTGGCTACACCTTC. It translates to CASSQGYGLGYTF. The chain links TRBV4-3 to TRBJ1-2; no definite D call. The CDR3 is made up of 13 amino acids. In germline, CDR1 is LGHNA, CDR2 YSLEER. V dropped 1 base and J dropped 7 bases, with 10 bases sitting between them.

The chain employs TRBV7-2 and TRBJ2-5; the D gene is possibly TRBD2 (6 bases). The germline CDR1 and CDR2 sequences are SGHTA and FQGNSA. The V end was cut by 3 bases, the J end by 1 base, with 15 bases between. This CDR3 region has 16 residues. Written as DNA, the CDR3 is TGTGCCAGCAGCTTTAAAGCGGGTGGGGGCCAAGAGACCCAGTACTTC. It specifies CASSFKAGGGQETQYF. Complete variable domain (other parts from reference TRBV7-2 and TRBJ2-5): GAGVSQSPSNKVTEKGKDVELRCDPISGHTALYWYRQSLGQGLEFLIYFQGNSAPDKSGLPSDRFSAERTGGSVSTLTIQRTQQEDSAVYLCASSFKAGGGQETQYFGPGTRLLVL.